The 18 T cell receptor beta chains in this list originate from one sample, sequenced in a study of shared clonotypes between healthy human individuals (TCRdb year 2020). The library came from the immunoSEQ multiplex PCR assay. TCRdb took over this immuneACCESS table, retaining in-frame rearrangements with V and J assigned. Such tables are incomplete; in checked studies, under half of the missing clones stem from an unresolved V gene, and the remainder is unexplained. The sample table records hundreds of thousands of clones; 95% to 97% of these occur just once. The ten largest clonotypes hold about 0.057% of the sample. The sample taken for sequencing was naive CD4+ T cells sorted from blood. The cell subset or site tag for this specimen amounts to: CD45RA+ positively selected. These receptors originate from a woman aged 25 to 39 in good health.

The CDR3 loop is CAWGRRYGYTF. CDR3 sequence (DNA): TGTGCCTGGGGACGGCGCTATGGCTACACCTTC. The chain couples TRBV28 to TRBJ1-2; tentatively, D is TRBD1 (5 bases). The CDR3 loop spans 11 amino acids. Germline lookup yields CDR1 MDHEN and CDR2 SYDVKM. The germline V and J ends were trimmed by 11 bases and 4 bases, with 11 bases remaining between them.

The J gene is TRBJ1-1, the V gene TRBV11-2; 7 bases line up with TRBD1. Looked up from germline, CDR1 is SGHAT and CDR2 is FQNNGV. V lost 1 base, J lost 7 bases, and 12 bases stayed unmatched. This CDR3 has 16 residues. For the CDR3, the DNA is TGTGCCAGCAGCTTAGCGTGGGGAACAGGGGTGCGTGAAGCTTTCTTT. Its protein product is CASSLAWGTGVREAFF.

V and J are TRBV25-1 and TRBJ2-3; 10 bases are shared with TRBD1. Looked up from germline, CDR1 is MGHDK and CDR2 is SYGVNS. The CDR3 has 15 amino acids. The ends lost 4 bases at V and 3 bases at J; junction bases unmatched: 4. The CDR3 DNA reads TGTGCCAGCAGTGCAGGACAGGGGGTGACAGATACGCAGTATTTT. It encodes CASSAGQGVTDTQYF.

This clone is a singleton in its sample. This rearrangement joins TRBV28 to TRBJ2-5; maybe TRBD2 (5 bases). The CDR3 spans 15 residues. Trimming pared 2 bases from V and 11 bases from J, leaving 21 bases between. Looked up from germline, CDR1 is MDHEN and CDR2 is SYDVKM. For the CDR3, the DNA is TGTGCCAGCAGTTTAGTCTCGGGGTTCGGGCGTGAGCAGTACTTC. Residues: CASSLVSGFGREQYF.

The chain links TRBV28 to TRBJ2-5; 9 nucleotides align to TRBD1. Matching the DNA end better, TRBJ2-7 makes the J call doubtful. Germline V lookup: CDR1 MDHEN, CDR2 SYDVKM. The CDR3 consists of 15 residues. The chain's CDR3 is CASSSLGQGSLEQYF. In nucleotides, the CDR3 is TGTGCCAGCAGTTCTTTGGGACAGGGATCTCTCGAGCAGTACTTC.

The CDR3 is CASSLLSGTYEQYF. Written as DNA, the CDR3 is TGTGCCAGCAGTTTACTTAGCGGGACCTACGAGCAGTACTTC. The V and J genes are TRBV28 and TRBJ2-5, with TRBD2 matching over 8 bases. Judging by the DNA end, TRBJ2-7 fits better; the J call may be wrong. This CDR3 has 14 residues. Germline values: CDR1 MDHEN, CDR2 SYDVKM.

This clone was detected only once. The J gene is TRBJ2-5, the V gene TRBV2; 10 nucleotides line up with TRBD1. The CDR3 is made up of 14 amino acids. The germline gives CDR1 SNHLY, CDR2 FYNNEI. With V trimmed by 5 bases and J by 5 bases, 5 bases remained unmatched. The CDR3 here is CASSRQGARETQYF. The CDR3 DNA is TGTGCCAGCAGTAGACAGGGGGCGCGGGAGACCCAGTACTTC. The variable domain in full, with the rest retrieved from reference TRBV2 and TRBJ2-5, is EPEVTQTPSHQVTQMGQEVILRCVPISNHLYFYWYRQILGQKVEFLVSFYNNEISEKSEIFDDQFSVERPDGSNFTLKIRSTKLEDSAMYFCASSRQGARETQYFGPGTRLLVL.

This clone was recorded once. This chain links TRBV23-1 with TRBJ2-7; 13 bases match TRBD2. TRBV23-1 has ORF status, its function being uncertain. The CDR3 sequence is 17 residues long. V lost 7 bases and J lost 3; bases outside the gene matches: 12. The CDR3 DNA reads TGCGCCAGCAACCAACCGGGACTAGCGGGAAATCGCTACGAGCAGTACTTC. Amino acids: CASNQPGLAGNRYEQYF.

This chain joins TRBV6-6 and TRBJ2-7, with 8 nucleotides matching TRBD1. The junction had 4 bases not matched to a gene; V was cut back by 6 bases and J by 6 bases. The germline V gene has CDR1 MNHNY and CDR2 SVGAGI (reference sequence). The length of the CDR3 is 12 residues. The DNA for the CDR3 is TGTGCCAGCAGCAGACAGGGGCCCGAGCAGTACTTC. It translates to CASSRQGPEQYF.

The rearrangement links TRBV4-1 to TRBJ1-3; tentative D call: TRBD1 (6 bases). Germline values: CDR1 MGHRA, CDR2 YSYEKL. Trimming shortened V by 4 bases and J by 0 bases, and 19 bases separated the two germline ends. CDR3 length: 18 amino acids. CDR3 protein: CASSPMWTAEPSGNTIYF. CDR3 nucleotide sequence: TGCGCCAGCAGCCCGATGTGGACAGCAGAGCCCTCTGGAAACACCATATATTTT.

CDR3 sequence reads: CASSRLGLEETQYF. Here the CDR3 DNA reads TGCGCCAGCAGCCGTCTGGGGTTGGAAGAGACCCAGTACTTC. This rearrangement joins TRBV5-1 to TRBJ2-5; D is uncertain. The CDR3 is 14 residues long. V shed 4 bases and J shed 3 bases, with 13 bases lying between them. CDR1 and CDR2 (germline): SGHRS, YFSETQ.

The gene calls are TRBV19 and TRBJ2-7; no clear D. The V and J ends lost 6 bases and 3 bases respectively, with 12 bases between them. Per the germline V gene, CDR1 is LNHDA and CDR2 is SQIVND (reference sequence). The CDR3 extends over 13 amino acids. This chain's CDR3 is CASRAQIGYEQYF. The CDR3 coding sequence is TGTGCCAGTAGAGCTCAGATCGGCTACGAGCAGTACTTC. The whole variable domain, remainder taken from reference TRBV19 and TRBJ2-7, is DGGITQSPKYLFRKEGQNVTLSCEQNLNHDAMYWYRQDPGQGLRLIYYSQIVNDFQKGDIAEGYSVSREKKESFPLTVTSAQKNPTAFYLCASRAQIGYEQYFGPGTRLTVT.

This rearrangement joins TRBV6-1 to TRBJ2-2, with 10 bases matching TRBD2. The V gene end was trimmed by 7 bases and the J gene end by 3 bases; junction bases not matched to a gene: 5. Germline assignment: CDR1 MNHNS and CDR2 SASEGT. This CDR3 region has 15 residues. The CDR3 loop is CASTLAGADTGELFF. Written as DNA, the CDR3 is TGTGCCAGCACGCTAGCGGGAGCCGACACCGGGGAGCTGTTTTTT.

This CDR3 is CASSPSGGLVRDTQYF. The CDR3, as DNA: TGTGCCAGCTCACCGTCCGGGGGGCTTGTGAGAGATACGCAGTATTTT. The chain is built from TRBV18 and TRBJ2-3; D possibly corresponds to TRBD2 (7 bases). In germline, CDR1 is KGHSH, CDR2 LQKENI. CDR3 size: 16 residues. Trimming removed 3 bases from V and 5 bases from J, with 18 bases in between.

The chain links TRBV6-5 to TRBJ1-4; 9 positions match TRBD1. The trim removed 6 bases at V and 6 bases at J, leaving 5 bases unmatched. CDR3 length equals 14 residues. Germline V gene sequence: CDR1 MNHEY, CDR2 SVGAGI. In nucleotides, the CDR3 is TGTGCCAGCAGGCCCGGGACAGGGTATGAAAAACTGTTTTTT. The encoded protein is CASRPGTGYEKLFF.

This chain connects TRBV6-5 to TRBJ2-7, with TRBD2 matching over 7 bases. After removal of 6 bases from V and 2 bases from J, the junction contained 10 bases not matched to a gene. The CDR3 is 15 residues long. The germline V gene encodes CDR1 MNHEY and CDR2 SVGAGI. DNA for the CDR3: TGTGCCAGCAGGACAACCCTAGCGGAACCCTACGAGCAGTACTTC. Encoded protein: CASRTTLAEPYEQYF.

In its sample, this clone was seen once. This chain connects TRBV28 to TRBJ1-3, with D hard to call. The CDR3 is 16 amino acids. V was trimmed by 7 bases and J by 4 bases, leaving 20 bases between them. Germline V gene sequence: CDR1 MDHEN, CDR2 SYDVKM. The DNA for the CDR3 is TGTGCCAGCATCCGAACCACTCCATGGTCCGGAAACACCATATATTTT. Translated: CASIRTTPWSGNTIYF.

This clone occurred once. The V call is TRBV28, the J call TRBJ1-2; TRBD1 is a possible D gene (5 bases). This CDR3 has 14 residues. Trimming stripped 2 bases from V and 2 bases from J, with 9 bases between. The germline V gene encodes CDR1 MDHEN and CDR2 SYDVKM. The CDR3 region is CASSLEQENYGYTF. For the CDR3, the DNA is TGTGCCAGCAGTTTAGAACAGGAGAACTATGGCTACACCTTC.